The 19 T cell receptor beta chains below come from one sample, sequenced in a study of regulatory T cells in long-lasting Graves disease (dated by TCRdb to the early 2020s). Reading the label with the study, this specimen's time point is: newly diagnosed GD, antithyroid drugs for less than 3 months. For both TCR sequencing and RNA sequencing, RNA was extracted from PBMCs in TRIzol. Receptors were amplified or captured by multiplex PCR. Sequenced using an Illumina HiSeq 4000. CDR3 regions were amplified by Arm-PCR with iRepertoire HTBI primers to construct TCR beta libraries. TCRdb's own reprocessing of the public reads used fastp at Q25 and MiXCR and kept productive beta chains. A single entry per CDR3 protein holds the most common genes and DNA from its merged rows. In this sample the table shows approximately 400,000 distinct CDR3 sequences, about 15% of which occur a single time. Clones ranked in the top ten supply around 17% of the sample.

This same sample was also part of a study on T cells in Graves' hyperthyroidism and ophthalmopathy.

Material: peripheral blood mononuclear cells (PBMCs), obtained at new diagnosis, from a patient treated with antithyroid drugs. Receptors were obtained from a woman aged 30 to 39 with Graves disease. Donor details come from another sample of the same person, matched by shared clones.

This clonotype showed up many times. The genes are TRBV18 and TRBJ2-7; 8 bases align to TRBD2. Germline V gene sequence: CDR1 KGHSH, CDR2 LQKENI. Trimming took 8 bases from V and 3 from J; bases not matched to a gene: 6. CDR3 length: 13 amino acids. This CDR3 is CASSPGGGYEQYF. For the CDR3, the DNA is TGTGCCAGCAGCCCGGGGGGGGGCTACGAGCAGTACTTC.

A few counts support this clonotype. V is TRBV24-1 and J is TRBJ2-3, with TRBD2 identical over 9 bases. The CDR3 runs to 18 residues. Germline V gene data show CDR1 as KGHDR and CDR2 as SFDVKD. V gave up 3 bases and J gave up 1 base; unmatched junction bases: 10. The CDR3 DNA follows: TGTGCCACCAGTGATCCACCTCCCGAGCGGGAGGGCACAGATACGCAGTATTTT. It specifies CATSDPPPEREGTDTQYF.

The V call is TRBV12-3 or TRBV12-4, the J call TRBJ1-1, with D maybe TRBD1 (5 bases). The CDR3 has 16 residues. Trimming took 3 bases from V and 4 from J, leaving 18 bases between them. CDR3 coding DNA: TGTGCCAGCAGTTTCGACTACGGGGGATTGGGCACTGAAGCTTTCTTT. Its protein is CASSFDYGGLGTEAFF.

Ten or more counts support this clonotype. The chain employs TRBV12-3 or TRBV12-4 and TRBJ1-6; TRBD1 agrees at 7 bases. This CDR3 contains 17 residues. With V trimmed by 2 bases and J by 6 bases, 10 bases remained unmatched. DNA for the CDR3: TGTGCCAGCAGTTTACAGGGGACAGCCACTACTAATTCACCCCTCCACTTT. Amino acid sequence: CASSLQGTATTNSPLHF.

This clonotype was detected many times. The chain couples TRBV28 to TRBJ2-5; a weak D match, TRBD1 (6 bases). Germline CDR1 is MDHEN and CDR2 is SYDVKM. With 7 bases removed from V and 2 bases from J, the gap between germline ends came to 14 bases. The CDR3 totals 14 residues. The CDR3, as DNA: TGTGCCAGCAACCTTATGGACAGTCAAGAGACCCAGTACTTC. It translates to CASNLMDSQETQYF. The entire variable domain, with the rest obtained from reference TRBV28 and TRBJ2-5, is as follows: DVKVTQSSRYLVKRTGEKVFLECVQDMDHENMFWYRQDPGLGLRLIYFSYDVKMKEKGDIPEGYSVSREKKERFSLILESASTNQTSMYLCASNLMDSQETQYFGPGTRLLVL.

This chain uses TRBV10-3 with TRBJ1-1, with D unresolved. This CDR3 contains 14 residues. V was pared by 3 bases and J by 1 base, with 9 bases between. Looked up from germline, CDR1 is ENHRY and CDR2 is SYGVKD. CDR3 loop: CAISEGRGNTEAFF. The CDR3 bases are TGTGCCATCAGTGAAGGTAGAGGGAACACTGAAGCTTTCTTT.

This clonotype was seen a handful of times. This chain joins TRBV29-1 and TRBJ1-3, with a tentative D call TRBD1 (5 bases). Germline loops: CDR1 SQVTM, CDR2 ANQGSEA. The CDR3 consists of 14 residues. V was pared by 7 bases and J by 5 bases, with 18 bases between. CDR3 DNA sequence: TGCAGCGCCCAGACGGAGACAGCCAGAAACACCATATATTTT. Amino acids: CSAQTETARNTIYF. The whole variable domain, filled in from reference TRBV29-1 and TRBJ1-3, reads SAVISQKPSRDICQRGTSLTIQCQVDSQVTMMFWYRQQPGQSLTLIATANQGSEATYESGFVIDKFPISRPNLTFSTLTVSNMSPEDSSIYLCSAQTETARNTIYFGEGSWLTVV.

This clonotype was detected only a few times. This could be a read error, since a much larger clone is one nucleotide away. The J gene is TRBJ2-1, the V gene TRBV29-1; D is uncertain. Trimming removed 7 bases at V and 5 bases at J, with 18 bases between. The CDR3 spans 14 residues. Germline CDR1 SQVTM, CDR2 ANQGSEA. CDR3 nucleotides: TGCAGCGGGCCCCAATCAAGGACGCACAATGAGCAGTTCTTC. Translated, it gives CSGPQSRTHNEQFF.

V is TRBV19 and J is TRBJ1-1, with TRBD1 identical over 8 bases. Germline values: CDR1 LNHDA, CDR2 SQIVND (reference sequence). Trimming took 7 bases from V and 4 from J; bases not matched to a gene: 5. The CDR3 totals 13 residues. CDR3 loop: CASKDQGATEAFF. The CDR3 region has the DNA TGTGCCAGTAAAGACCAGGGGGCCACTGAAGCTTTCTTT.

This clonotype appeared many times. DNA of the CDR3: TGTGCCAGCAGCCACATCCCCGGGACTAGCGGACTCACAGATACGCAGTATTTT. It codes for CASSHIPGTSGLTDTQYF. This chain links TRBV11-3 with TRBJ2-3, with TRBD2 matching over 11 bases. Per the germline V gene, CDR1 is SGHNT and CDR2 is YENEEA. The CDR3 contains 18 residues. The ends lost 5 bases at V and 2 bases at J; junction bases unmatched: 12.

This clonotype was seen at least ten times. V and J are TRBV6-1 and TRBJ1-4, with D possibly matching TRBD1 (6 bases). The CDR3 is 12 residues long. V was shortened by 6 bases and J by 8 bases, with 10 bases between the two germline ends. Germline assignment: CDR1 MNHNS and CDR2 SASEGT. The CDR3 loop reads CASRGDREKLFF. The CDR3 region has the DNA TGTGCCAGCAGAGGTGACAGGGAAAAACTGTTTTTT.

This clonotype was recorded many times. The chain joins TRBV12-3 or TRBV12-4 to TRBJ2-7; tentatively, D is TRBD1 (6 bases). CDR3 length equals 15 residues. Trimming removed 5 bases at V and 2 bases at J, with 16 bases between. CDR3 coding DNA: TGTGCCAGCAGTCTCCATCAGGGGATCGCCTACGAGCAGTACTTC. It encodes CASSLHQGIAYEQYF.

This clonotype has only a few counts. The rearrangement joins TRBV5-1 to TRBJ2-5, with D hard to call. The CDR3 spans 16 residues. Germline CDR1 reads SGHRS; CDR2 reads YFSETQ. Trimming shortened V by 0 bases and J by 5 bases, and 17 bases separated the two germline ends. CDR3 loop: CASSLVGSFSEETQYF. Here the CDR3 DNA reads TGCGCCAGCAGCTTGGTGGGCAGTTTTTCAGAGGAGACCCAGTACTTC.

This clonotype has a handful of counts. Germline and junction disagree at one end, which may indicate a read error. The chain joins TRBV5-8 to TRBJ2-1, with a possible D match to TRBD2 (5 bases). This CDR3 comprises 15 residues. Germline CDR1 reads SGHTS; CDR2 reads YDEGEE. This CDR3 is CASGLGSTSYNEQFF. The CDR3 DNA is TGTGCCAGCGGCTTGGGGAGTACTTCCTACAATGAGCAGTTCTTC.

V usage is TRBV30 and J usage is TRBJ2-6, with 8 bases aligning to TRBD1. The V and J ends lost 2 bases and 4 bases, in that order; junction bases with no gene match: 4. The CDR3 extends over 15 amino acids. The V gene's germline CDR1 is GTSNPN and CDR2 SVGIG (reference sequence). The CDR3 DNA is TGTGCCTGGAGTTGGACAGGGCCAGGGGCCAACGTCCTGACTTTC. Amino acids: CAWSWTGPGANVLTF.

V gene TRBV6-2 or TRBV6-3 combines with J gene TRBJ2-3; D unresolved. The J call may be incorrect, as the DNA end agrees better with TRBJ2-1. This CDR3 spans 15 amino acids. The V gene's germline CDR1 is MNHEY and CDR2 SVGEGT. The CDR3 nucleotides are TGTGCCAGCAGTGACCTGGGTGCTTCATACAATGAGCAGTTCTTC. Translation: CASSDLGASYNEQFF.

Comment on this clonotype: Likely a read error: the CDR3 ends without its conserved phenylalanine or tryptophan. The chain couples TRBV25-1 to TRBJ1-5; D gene unclear. Germline CDR1 MGHDK, CDR2 SYGVNS. CDR3 length: 12 residues. The germline V and J ends were trimmed by 6 bases and 6 bases, with 9 bases remaining between them. CDR3 residues: CASSNWGQPQHL. CDR3 nucleotide sequence: TGTGCCAGCAGCAACTGGGGTCAGCCCCAGCATCTT.

This clonotype was counted at least ten times. The chain uses TRBV10-1 and TRBJ1-1, with a tentative D call TRBD1 (6 bases). V was trimmed by 2 bases and J by 2 bases, leaving 15 bases between them. There are 16 residues in the CDR3. CDR1 WNHNN and CDR2 SYGVQD come from the germline V gene (reference sequence). CDR3 DNA sequence: TGCGCCAGCAGTGAGATACAGGGTCTCGGAAACACTGAAGCTTTCTTT. Its protein is CASSEIQGLGNTEAFF.

The chain carries TRBV28 and TRBJ2-2; D ambiguous. The V and J ends lost 3 bases and 2 bases respectively, with 10 bases between them. Germline V gives CDR1 MDHEN, CDR2 SYDVKM. This CDR3 has 15 residues. This CDR3 is CASSLSTRNTGELFF. DNA for the CDR3: TGTGCCAGCAGTTTGTCGACAAGAAACACCGGGGAGCTGTTTTTT. Full variable domain (missing parts from reference TRBV28 and TRBJ2-2): DVKVTQSSRYLVKRTGEKVFLECVQDMDHENMFWYRQDPGLGLRLIYFSYDVKMKEKGDIPEGYSVSREKKERFSLILESASTNQTSMYLCASSLSTRNTGELFFGEGSRLTVL.